Sequencing of this T cell receptor (beta chain) was carried out in a study of T cells in Graves' hyperthyroidism and ophthalmopathy. Per germline, CDR1 MNHNS and CDR2 SASEGT. The CDR3 covers 16 residues. The V and J ends lost 6 bases and 5 bases, in that order; junction bases with no gene match: 14. RNA transcripts yielded amplified TCR beta CDR3 regions. Initially, a first-round RT-PCR of the TCR CDR3 employed the HTBI primer set. From the multiplex PCR reads, TCRdb called clonotypes with MiXCR, one entry per CDR3 protein. The sample lists 750,000 to 900,000 distinct CDR3 sequences; roughly 37% were seen once. Fresh 10 ml peripheral blood yielded PBMCs.

The source is a man younger than 35 with Graves' hyperthyroidism. Material for sequencing was blood. This sequence joins TRBV6-1 and TRBJ2-5; 8 positions agree with TRBD1. The chain's CDR3 is CASRLIRTGWGETQYF. Written as DNA, the CDR3 is TGTGCCAGCAGACTCATTAGGACAGGGTGGGGGGAGACCCAGTACTTC.